These T cell receptor beta chains were read from a single sample in a study of breast tumors, draining lymph nodes, adjacent tissues. TCRdb re-derived calls from the multiplex PCR reads in MiXCR, one entry per CDR3 protein. The table includes roughly 19,000 distinct CDR3 sequences, about 50% detected once. Sequenced material: breast tumor tissue. The receptors shown here come from a female donor with breast cancer. Some clones in this sample may be carry-over from other donors' samples. Each CDR3 is given with its conserved first and last residue. The order of the fields is CDR3 DNA, CDR3 protein, J gene, clone size, V gene, D gene. The D gene is left open where the match is weak. Size tells how often a clone was seen (once, few, many) or the class of an expanded clone, and some rows leave it out.

TGTGCCAGCAGTGAAGACCGAGGCGGTGGGGGAGGGTCCTACAATGAGCAGTTCTTC,CASSEDRGGGGGSYNEQFF,TRBJ2-1,-,TRBV2,TRBD2
TGCGCCAGCATGCAAACTACTCCTAGTGAGCAGTTCTTC,CASMQTTPSEQFF,TRBJ2-1,many,TRBV10-2,-
TGTGCCAGCAGCCGAGCTGGGACTAGCGGTTACCAAGAGACCCAGTACTTC,CASSRAGTSGYQETQYF,TRBJ2-5,many,TRBV7-2,TRBD2
TGCGCCAGCGGCCTGGACGACAGGATTTATGGCTACGCCTTC,CASGLDDRIYGYAF,TRBJ1-2,-,TRBV5-1,-
TGCAGCGCCCGGACAGGGGTCACAGATACGCAGTATTTT,CSARTGVTDTQYF,TRBJ2-3,many,TRBV29-1,TRBD1
TGTGCCAGCAGTTCGGACTATGGCTACACCTTC,CASSSDYGYTF,TRBJ1-2,-,TRBV28,-
TGTGCCAGCAGTTCCAGGGGACTAGCGGGAGTAGATACGCAGTATTTT,CASSSRGLAGVDTQYF,TRBJ2-3,-,TRBV6-2/TRBV6-3,TRBD2
TGTGCCAGCAGGAAATTAGCGGCCTCGGGGCTGTTTTTT,CASRKLAASGLFF,TRBJ2-2,-,TRBV5-6,-
TGTGCCAGCAGCAACGGACAGACCTACGAGCAGTACTTC,CASSNGQTYEQYF,TRBJ2-7,-,TRBV5-8,-
TGTGCCAGCAGTGAAACGTTAGGACAGGGCTACACAGATACGCAGTATTTT,CASSETLGQGYTDTQYF,TRBJ2-3,many,TRBV6-1,TRBD1
TGTGCCAGCGGTCGACAGGGAGGGAAAAACATTCAGTACTTC,CASGRQGGKNIQYF,TRBJ2-4,many,TRBV27,-
TGTGCCAGCAGTGAGGTAACGGGCTACACCTTC,CASSEVTGYTF,TRBJ1-2,-,TRBV2,-
TGTGCCAGCAGCCAAGAGGGCGGGGCAGATACGCAGTATTTT,CASSQEGGADTQYF,TRBJ2-3,medium-sized,TRBV3-1,-
TGCAGTGCTACTTCACCCCAAAGGCTAGCCGCCTACGAGCAGTACTTC,CSATSPQRLAAYEQYF,TRBJ2-7,many,TRBV20-1,-
TGTGCCAGCAGCTTAGGACAGGGAAGAAACACCATATATTTT,CASSLGQGRNTIYF,TRBJ1-3,once,TRBV7-9,TRBD1
TGCGCCAGCAGCTTGGCCAGGCTAGCGGCGAAGGCCGGGGAGCTGTTCTTT,CASSLARLAAKAGELFF,TRBJ2-2,few,TRBV5-1,TRBD2
TGTGCCAGCAGTTTCGTGGGCGGGGGGCCCTACAATGAGCAGTTCTTC,CASSFVGGGPYNEQFF,TRBJ2-1,-,TRBV27,TRBD2